This T cell receptor beta chain was identified in a study of T cell responses to AZD1222 COVID-19 vaccine. The CDR3 is made up of 16 amino acids. Germline V gives CDR1 SNHLY, CDR2 FYNNEI. With V trimmed by 7 bases and J by 5 bases, 11 bases remained unmatched. Sequencing used immunoSEQ multiplex PCR; TCRdb keeps in-frame clones, though not all of them. The sample holds tens of thousands of clones, 86% seen once. In the case of this clone: Antigen: not known.

The study's findings and limits: Donors, mostly white British, included more females; clonal diversity was possibly underestimated. Repertoire sampling occurred only after the peak T cell response. Vaccine-associated CD4 TCRs spanned spike, dominant at 160-218 and 743-854. Seropositive status at baseline applied to only five to seven AZD1222 recipients.

The chain couples TRBV2 to TRBJ2-5; 12 positions match TRBD2. This specimen was peripheral blood, taken on day 0 of AZD1222 vaccination. The TCR was taken from an adult in good health. In DNA form, the CDR3 reads TGTGCCAGCAATCGACGGCTAGCGGGGGGGGCCGAGACCCAGTACTTC. It codes for CASNRRLAGGAETQYF.